A single sample gave rise to the 14 T cell receptor beta chains below, sequenced in a study of blood T cell repertoires in COVID-19 (TCRdb year 2020). Receptors were amplified or captured by the immunoSEQ multiplex PCR assay. TCRdb limited this immuneACCESS table to in-frame rearrangements with V and J called. A share of clones is missing; checked studies link under half to unresolved V genes, and the rest is unexplained. For this sample there are around 94,000 clones; 75% to 90% appear just once. Together, the top ten hold approximately 4.5% of the sample. Sequenced sample: peripheral blood. The receptor source for this set is a human donor in a cohort sampled during active COVID-19.

The chain carries TRBV5-8 and TRBJ1-1; D unresolved. The CDR3 is made up of 14 amino acids. CDR1 is SGHTS, CDR2 YDEGEE, per germline. With 4 bases removed from V and 3 bases from J, the gap between germline ends came to 13 bases. CDR3 amino acids: CASSLRSRDTEAFF. The CDR3 region has the DNA TGTGCCAGCAGCCTCAGATCGCGGGACACTGAAGCTTTCTTT.

CDR3 in DNA: TGTGCCAGCAGCTTAGTGGGGGGGACGTACCTTAATGAAAAACTGTTTTTT. Protein product: CASSLVGGTYLNEKLFF. This chain joins TRBV11-2 and TRBJ1-4; TRBD1 is a possible D gene (5 bases). The CDR3 is made up of 17 amino acids. Germline V lookup: CDR1 SGHAT, CDR2 FQNNGV. V was shortened by 1 base and J by 4 bases, with 16 bases between the two germline ends.

This chain joins TRBV19 and TRBJ1-1; perhaps TRBD1 as D (6 bases). The CDR3 sequence is 18 residues long. V dropped 4 bases and J dropped 0 bases, with 21 bases sitting between them. CDR1 LNHDA and CDR2 SQIVND come from the germline V gene (reference sequence). The CDR3 DNA follows: TGTGCCAGTAGTAGCCTCTTGGTGTGGGGGCTTATGAACACTGAAGCTTTCTTT. Its translation is CASSSLLVWGLMNTEAFF. Complete variable domain (other parts from reference TRBV19 and TRBJ1-1): DGGITQSPKYLFRKEGQNVTLSCEQNLNHDAMYWYRQDPGQGLRLIYYSQIVNDFQKGDIAEGYSVSREKKESFPLTVTSAQKNPTAFYLCASSSLLVWGLMNTEAFFGQGTRLTVV.

V and J are TRBV7-8 and TRBJ1-3; TRBD1 agrees at 8 bases. J was trimmed by 0 bases and V by 4 bases; bases with no gene match: 5. This CDR3 spans 16 amino acids. Germline-derived CDR1 and CDR2 are SGHVS and FQNEAQ. This chain's CDR3 is CASSSRTGHSGNTIYF. The CDR3 DNA follows: TGTGCCAGCAGCTCCCGGACAGGGCACTCTGGAAACACCATATATTTT.

The chain combines TRBV3-1 (or the pseudogene TRBV3-2) with TRBJ1-1, with D uncertain. The CDR3 sequence is 15 residues long. The germline V and J ends were trimmed by 3 bases and 4 bases, with 15 bases remaining between them. Germline CDR1 reads LGHDT; CDR2 reads YNNKEL (reference sequence). The CDR3 sequence: CASSQSWQEVTEAFF. The CDR3 region has the DNA TGTGCCAGCAGCCAGAGTTGGCAGGAGGTCACTGAAGCTTTCTTT.

The genes are TRBV7-6 and TRBJ2-5; TRBD2 aligns across 13 bases. V lost 3 bases to trimming and J lost 2 bases; unmatched junction nucleotides: 3. The CDR3 extends over 16 amino acids. From germline, CDR1 is SGHVS and CDR2 FNYEAQ. CDR3 amino acids: CASSLGLAGSQETQYF. The CDR3, as DNA: TGTGCCAGCAGCTTGGGACTAGCGGGGTCTCAAGAGACCCAGTACTTC.

This clone came up a few times. Written as DNA, the CDR3 is TGTGCCAGCAGTCGCGGACAGGGGGGGCCTGGTGGCTACACCTTC. Amino acid sequence: CASSRGQGGPGGYTF. This sequence joins TRBV6-6 and TRBJ1-2; TRBD1 matches at 10 bases. Trimming took 5 bases from V and 7 from J; bases not matched to a gene: 10. The germline V gene encodes CDR1 MNHNY and CDR2 SVGAGI (reference sequence). The CDR3 spans 15 residues.

This chain uses TRBV7-2 with TRBJ1-4; no firm D call. This CDR3 has 13 amino acids. CDR1 is SGHTA and CDR2 is FQGNSA in the germline V gene. V gave up 5 bases and J gave up 7 bases, with 11 bases separating them. The CDR3 loop is CASSLGSSEKLFF. CDR3 bases: TGTGCCAGCAGCCTTGGGAGTAGTGAAAAACTGTTTTTT.

V usage is TRBV5-1 and J usage is TRBJ1-6, with unresolved D. Germline V gene sequence: CDR1 SGHRS, CDR2 YFSETQ. The CDR3 covers 15 residues. V was clipped by 5 bases and J by 7 bases, with 16 bases between them. As DNA, the CDR3 is TGCGCCAGCAGTCAGTTTTTGGGAGAGAATTCACCCCTCCACTTT. Its translation is CASSQFLGENSPLHF.

This clone is a singleton in its sample. This chain joins TRBV4-2 and TRBJ2-3; D not resolved. Trimming left V 0 bases short and J 6 bases short, with 10 bases between. The V gene's germline CDR1 is LGHNA and CDR2 YNFKEQ. CDR3 length: 14 amino acids. CDR3 nucleotides: TGTGCCAGCAGCCAAGACAGAACGTCCGATACGCAGTATTTT. This sequence encodes CASSQDRTSDTQYF.

The rearrangement links TRBV11-2 to TRBJ2-1; 9 positions agree with TRBD2. The germline gives CDR1 SGHAT, CDR2 FQNNGV. The CDR3 extends over 16 amino acids. Trimming cost V 5 bases and J 7 bases; bases outside gene matches: 12. Written as DNA, the CDR3 is TGTGCCAGCAGCCCGAGGGGGCGGGGGGGCCGGAATGAGCAGTTCTTC. Its translation is CASSPRGRGGRNEQFF.

The chain is built from TRBV28 and TRBJ1-1, with D perhaps TRBD1 (5 bases). This CDR3 is built from 17 residues. V was shortened by 5 bases and J by 2 bases, with 21 bases between the two germline ends. Per the germline V gene, CDR1 is MDHEN and CDR2 is SYDVKM. The CDR3 DNA reads as TGTGCCAGCAGTCCCATCCGAGCGAGACAGCTAAACACTGAAGCTTTCTTT. Translated, it gives CASSPIRARQLNTEAFF.

The chain employs TRBV5-1 and TRBJ1-1; 10 bases are a match to TRBD1. The CDR3 consists of 15 residues. With V trimmed by 3 bases and J by 11 bases, 13 bases remained unmatched. Per the germline V gene, CDR1 is SGHRS and CDR2 is YFSETQ. The CDR3, as DNA: TGCGCCAGCAGCTCGGGGACCGGGACAGGGGTTAGGGCTTTCTTT. Translating gives CASSSGTGTGVRAFF. The variable domain in full, completed from reference TRBV5-1 and TRBJ1-1, reads KAGVTQTPRYLIKTRGQQVTLSCSPISGHRSVSWYQQTPGQGLQFLFEYFSETQRNKGNFPGRFSGRQFSNSRSEMNVSTLELGDSALYLCASSSGTGTGVRAFFGQGTRLTVV.

The V and J genes are TRBV5-4 and TRBJ2-3, with 14 bases that match TRBD2. Germline CDR1 is SGHNT and CDR2 is YYREEE (reference sequence). The CDR3 is 20 residues long. Losses at the gene ends were 0 bases for V and 4 bases for J; bases not matched to a gene: 13. DNA of the CDR3: TGTGCCAGCAGCTTGGGCCGGACTAGCGGGGGGCCCATAGGAGCAGATACGCAGTATTTT. It codes for CASSLGRTSGGPIGADTQYF.